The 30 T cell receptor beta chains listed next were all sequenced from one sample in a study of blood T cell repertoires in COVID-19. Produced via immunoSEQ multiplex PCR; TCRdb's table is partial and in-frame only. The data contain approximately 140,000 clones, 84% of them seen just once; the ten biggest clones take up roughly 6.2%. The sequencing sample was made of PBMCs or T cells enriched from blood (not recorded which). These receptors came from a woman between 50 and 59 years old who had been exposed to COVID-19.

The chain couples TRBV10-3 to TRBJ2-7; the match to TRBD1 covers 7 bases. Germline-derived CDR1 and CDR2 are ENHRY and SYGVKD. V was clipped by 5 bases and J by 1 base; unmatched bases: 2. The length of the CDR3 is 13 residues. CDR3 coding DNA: TGTGCCATCAGTCCGGGACAGTCCTACGAGCAGTACTTC. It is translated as CAISPGQSYEQYF.

This CDR3 reads CASSPRGTGDSPLHF. The CDR3 DNA sequence: TGTGCCAGCAGCCCCCGTGGGACAGGGGATTCACCCCTCCACTTT. This chain connects TRBV6-5 to TRBJ1-6; 10 bases align to TRBD1. With V trimmed by 6 bases and J by 8 bases, 7 bases remained unmatched. The CDR3 is 15 amino acids. The germline V gene has CDR1 MNHEY and CDR2 SVGAGI.

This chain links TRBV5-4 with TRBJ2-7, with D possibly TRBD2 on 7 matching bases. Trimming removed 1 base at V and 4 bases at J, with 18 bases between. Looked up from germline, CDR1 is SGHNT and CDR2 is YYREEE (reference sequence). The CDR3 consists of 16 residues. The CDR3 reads CASSLRGAGVVYEQYF. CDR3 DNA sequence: TGTGCCAGCAGCTTGAGGGGGGCGGGAGTGGTGTACGAGCAGTACTTC.

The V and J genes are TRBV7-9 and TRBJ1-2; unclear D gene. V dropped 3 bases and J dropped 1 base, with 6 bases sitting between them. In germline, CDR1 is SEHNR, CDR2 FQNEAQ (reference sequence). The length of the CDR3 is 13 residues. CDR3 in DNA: TGTGCCAGCAGCTTCGGGAATAACTATGGCTACACCTTC. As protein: CASSFGNNYGYTF.

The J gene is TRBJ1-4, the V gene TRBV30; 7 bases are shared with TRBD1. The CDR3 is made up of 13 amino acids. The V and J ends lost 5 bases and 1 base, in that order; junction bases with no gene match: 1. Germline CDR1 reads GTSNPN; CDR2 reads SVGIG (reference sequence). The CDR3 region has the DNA TGTGCCTGGGGGGACAGAACTAATGAAAAACTGTTTTTT. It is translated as CAWGDRTNEKLFF. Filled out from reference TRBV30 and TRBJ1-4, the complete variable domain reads SQTIHQWPATLVQPVGSPLSLECTVEGTSNPNLYWYRQAAGRGLQLLFYSVGIGQISSEVPQNLSASRPQDRQFILSSKKLLLSDSGFYLCAWGDRTNEKLFFGSGTQLSVL.

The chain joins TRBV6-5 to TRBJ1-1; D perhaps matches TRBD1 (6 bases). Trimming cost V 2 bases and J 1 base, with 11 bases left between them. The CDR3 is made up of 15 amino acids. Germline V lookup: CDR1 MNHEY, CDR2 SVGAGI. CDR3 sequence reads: CASSYGRGGNTEAFF. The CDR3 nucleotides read TGTGCCAGCAGTTACGGTAGGGGGGGGAACACTGAAGCTTTCTTT.

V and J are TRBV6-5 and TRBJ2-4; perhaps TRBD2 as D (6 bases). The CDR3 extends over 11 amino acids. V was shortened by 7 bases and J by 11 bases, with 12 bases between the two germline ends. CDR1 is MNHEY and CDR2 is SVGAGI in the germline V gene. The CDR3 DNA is TGTGCCAGCACCGGACTAATCCTTCAGTACTTC. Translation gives CASTGLILQYF.

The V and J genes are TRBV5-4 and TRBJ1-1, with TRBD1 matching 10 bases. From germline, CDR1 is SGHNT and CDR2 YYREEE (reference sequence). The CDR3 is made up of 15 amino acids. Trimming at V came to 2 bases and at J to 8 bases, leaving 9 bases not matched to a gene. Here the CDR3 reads CASSLGSGTGVEAFF. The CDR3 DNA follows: TGTGCCAGCAGCTTAGGATCCGGGACAGGGGTAGAAGCTTTCTTT.

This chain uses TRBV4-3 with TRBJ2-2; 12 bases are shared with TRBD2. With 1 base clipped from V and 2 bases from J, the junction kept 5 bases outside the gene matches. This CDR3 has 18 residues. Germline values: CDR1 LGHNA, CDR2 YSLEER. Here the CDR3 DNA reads TGCGCCAGCAGCCAAGGAGCTAGCGGGAGGGCTAACACCGGGGAGCTGTTTTTT. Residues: CASSQGASGRANTGELFF.

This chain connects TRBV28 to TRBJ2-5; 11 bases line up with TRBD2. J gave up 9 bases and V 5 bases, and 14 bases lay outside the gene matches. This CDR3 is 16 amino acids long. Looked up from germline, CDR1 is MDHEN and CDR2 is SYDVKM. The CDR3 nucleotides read TGTGCCAGCAGTCAGCCGGGACTAGCGGTCGCATGGGCCCAGTACTTC. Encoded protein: CASSQPGLAVAWAQYF.

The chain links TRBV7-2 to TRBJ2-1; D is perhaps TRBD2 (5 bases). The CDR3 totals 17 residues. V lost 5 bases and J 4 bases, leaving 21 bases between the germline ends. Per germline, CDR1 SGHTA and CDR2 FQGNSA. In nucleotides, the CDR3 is TGTGCCAGCAGCACGACTATCCGAACGGCCTATTACAATGAGCAGTTCTTC. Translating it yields CASSTTIRTAYYNEQFF.

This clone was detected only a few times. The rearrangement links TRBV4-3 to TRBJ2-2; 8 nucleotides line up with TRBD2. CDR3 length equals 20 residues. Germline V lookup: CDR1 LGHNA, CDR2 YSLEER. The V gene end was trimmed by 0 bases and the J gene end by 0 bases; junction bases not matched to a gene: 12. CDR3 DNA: TGCGCCAGCAGCCAAGATCGATTGGGTAGCGGGGCTGCGAACACCGGGGAGCTGTTTTTT. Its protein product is CASSQDRLGSGAANTGELFF.

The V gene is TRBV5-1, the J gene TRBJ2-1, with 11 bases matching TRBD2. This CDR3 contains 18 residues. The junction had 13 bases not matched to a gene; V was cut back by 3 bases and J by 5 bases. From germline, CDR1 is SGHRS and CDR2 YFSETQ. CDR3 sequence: CASSWGILAGDSHNEQFF. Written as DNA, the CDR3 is TGCGCCAGCAGCTGGGGGATACTAGCGGGAGATTCCCACAATGAGCAGTTCTTC.

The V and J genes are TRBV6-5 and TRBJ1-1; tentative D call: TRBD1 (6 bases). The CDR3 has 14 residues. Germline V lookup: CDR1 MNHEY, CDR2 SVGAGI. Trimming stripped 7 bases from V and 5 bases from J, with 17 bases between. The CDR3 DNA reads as TGTGCCAGCACCATGGACAGCCGTACTACTGAAGCTTTCTTT. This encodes CASTMDSRTTEAFF.

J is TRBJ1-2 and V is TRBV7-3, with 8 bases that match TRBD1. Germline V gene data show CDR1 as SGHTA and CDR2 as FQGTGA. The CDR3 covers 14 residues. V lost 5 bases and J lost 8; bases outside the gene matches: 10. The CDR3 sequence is CASSVDRGSLGYTF. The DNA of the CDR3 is TGTGCCAGCAGCGTCGACAGGGGCTCCCTCGGCTACACCTTC.

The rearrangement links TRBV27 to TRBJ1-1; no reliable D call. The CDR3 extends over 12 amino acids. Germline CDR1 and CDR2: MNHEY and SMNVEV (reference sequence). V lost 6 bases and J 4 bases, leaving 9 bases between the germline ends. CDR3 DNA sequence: TGTGCCAGCAGGAAAGCGGGCACTGAAGCTTTCTTT. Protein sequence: CASRKAGTEAFF.

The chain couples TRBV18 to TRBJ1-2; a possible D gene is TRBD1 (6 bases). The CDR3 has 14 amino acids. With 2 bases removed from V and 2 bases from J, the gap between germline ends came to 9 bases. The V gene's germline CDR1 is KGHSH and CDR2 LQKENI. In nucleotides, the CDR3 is TGTGCCAGCTCACCAGCAGGGGAAAACTATGGCTACACCTTC. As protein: CASSPAGENYGYTF.

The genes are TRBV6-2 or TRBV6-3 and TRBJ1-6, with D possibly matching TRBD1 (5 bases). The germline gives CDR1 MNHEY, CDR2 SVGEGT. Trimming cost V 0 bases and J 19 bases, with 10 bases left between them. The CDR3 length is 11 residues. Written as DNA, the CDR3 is TGTGCCAGCAGTTACTCTCAAGACAGACACTTT. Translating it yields CASSYSQDRHF.

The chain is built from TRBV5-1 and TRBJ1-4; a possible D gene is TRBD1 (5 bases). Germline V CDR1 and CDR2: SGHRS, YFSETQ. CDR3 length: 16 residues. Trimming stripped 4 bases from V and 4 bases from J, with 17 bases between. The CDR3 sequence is CASSLHGGGNNEKLFF. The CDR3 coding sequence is TGCGCCAGCAGCCTCCATGGGGGGGGGAATAATGAAAAACTGTTTTTT.

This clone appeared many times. CDR3 sequence reads: CASSHGTGYYGYTF. Here the CDR3 DNA reads TGTGCCAGCAGCCATGGGACAGGGTACTATGGCTACACCTTC. J is TRBJ1-2 and V is TRBV7-8, with 9 positions matching TRBD1. V lost 5 bases and J lost 3; bases outside the gene matches: 4. The V gene's germline CDR1 is SGHVS and CDR2 FQNEAQ. This CDR3 region has 14 residues.

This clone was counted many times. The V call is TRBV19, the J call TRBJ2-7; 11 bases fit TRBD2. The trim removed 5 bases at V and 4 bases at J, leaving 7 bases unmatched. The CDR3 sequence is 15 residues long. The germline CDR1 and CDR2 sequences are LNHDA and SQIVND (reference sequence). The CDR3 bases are TGTGCCAGTAGTCATAGCGGGAGGGCTGGGTACGAGCAGTACTTC. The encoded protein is CASSHSGRAGYEQYF.

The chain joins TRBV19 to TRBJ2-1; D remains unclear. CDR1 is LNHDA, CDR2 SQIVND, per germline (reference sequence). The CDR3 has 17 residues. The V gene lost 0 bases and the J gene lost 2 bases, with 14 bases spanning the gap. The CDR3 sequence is CASSIDHRRQTYNEQFF. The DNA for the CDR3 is TGTGCCAGTAGTATAGATCATCGCCGACAAACCTACAATGAGCAGTTCTTC.

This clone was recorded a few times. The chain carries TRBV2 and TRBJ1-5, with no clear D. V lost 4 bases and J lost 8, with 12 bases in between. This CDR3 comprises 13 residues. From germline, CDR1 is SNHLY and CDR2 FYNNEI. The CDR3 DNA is TGTGCCAGCAGTGCCGGGATCGGCGAGCCCCAGCATTTT. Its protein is CASSAGIGEPQHF.

The CDR3 DNA sequence: TGTGCCAGCAGTGGGGGGGACAGGGTACCTCTGGCGTATGGCTACACCTTC. Translation gives CASSGGDRVPLAYGYTF. The rearrangement links TRBV6-1 to TRBJ1-2, with 9 positions matching TRBD1. This CDR3 spans 17 amino acids. Germline CDR1 reads MNHNS; CDR2 reads SASEGT. The J segment lost 5 bases and the V segment lost 4 bases, leaving 14 bases of the junction unmatched.

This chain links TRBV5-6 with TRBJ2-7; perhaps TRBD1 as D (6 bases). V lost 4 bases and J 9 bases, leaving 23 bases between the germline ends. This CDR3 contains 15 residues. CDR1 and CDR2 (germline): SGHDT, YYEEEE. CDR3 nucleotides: TGTGCCAGCAGCCCTCAGACAGGCCCCTACGAAGGGCAGTACTTC. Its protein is CASSPQTGPYEGQYF.

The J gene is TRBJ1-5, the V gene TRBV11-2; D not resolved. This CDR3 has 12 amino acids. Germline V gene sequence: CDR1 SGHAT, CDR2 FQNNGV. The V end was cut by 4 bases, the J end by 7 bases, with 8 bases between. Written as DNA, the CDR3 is TGTGCCAGCAGCTCGGGGAGGCAGCCCCAGCATTTT. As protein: CASSSGRQPQHF.

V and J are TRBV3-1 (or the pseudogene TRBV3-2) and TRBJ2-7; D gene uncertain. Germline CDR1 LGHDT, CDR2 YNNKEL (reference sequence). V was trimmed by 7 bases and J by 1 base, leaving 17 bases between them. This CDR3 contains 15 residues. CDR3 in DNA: TGTGCCAGCACCGTTACAGTTGGGCCATCCTACGAGCAGTACTTC. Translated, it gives CASTVTVGPSYEQYF.

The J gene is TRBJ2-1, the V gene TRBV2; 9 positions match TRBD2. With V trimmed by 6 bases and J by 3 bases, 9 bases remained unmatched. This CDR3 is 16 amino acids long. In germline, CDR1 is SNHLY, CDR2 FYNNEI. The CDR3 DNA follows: TGTGCCAGCAGCAGACCCGGGACTAGCAGCTACAATGAGCAGTTCTTC. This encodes CASSRPGTSSYNEQFF.

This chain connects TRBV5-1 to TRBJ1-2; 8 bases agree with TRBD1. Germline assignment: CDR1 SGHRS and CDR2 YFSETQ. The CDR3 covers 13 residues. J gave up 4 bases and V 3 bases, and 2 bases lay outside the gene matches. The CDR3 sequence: CASSWDRTYGYTF. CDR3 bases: TGCGCCAGCAGCTGGGACAGGACCTATGGCTACACCTTC.

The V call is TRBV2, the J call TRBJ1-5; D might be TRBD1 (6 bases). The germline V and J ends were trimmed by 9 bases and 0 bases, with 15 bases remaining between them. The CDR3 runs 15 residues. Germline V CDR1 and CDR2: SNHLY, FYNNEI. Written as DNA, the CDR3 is TGTGCCAGAAAACAGGGTGGGGTTAGCAATCAGCCCCAGCATTTT. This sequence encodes CARKQGGVSNQPQHF.